This T cell receptor beta chain was identified in a study of cytomegalovirus exposure and HLA in healthy donors. The CDR3 extends over 14 amino acids. Trimming left V 7 bases short and J 5 bases short, with 15 bases between. Per germline, CDR1 MNHNS and CDR2 SASEGT. This PCR relied on a set of 60 Vbeta primers and 13 Jbeta primers. Sequenced by immunoSEQ multiplex PCR; TCRdb stores in-frame clones only, minus some. The repertoire table contains 150,000 to 200,000 clones. The chain links TRBV6-1 to TRBJ1-5, with a tentative D call TRBD1 (5 bases). Sample: PBMCs. The clonotype comes from a woman younger than 35 in good health and CMV-seropositive. The CDR3 DNA follows: TGTGCCAGCATTTCACTTAGGGGATATCAGCCCCAGCATTTT. Residues: CASISLRGYQPQHF.